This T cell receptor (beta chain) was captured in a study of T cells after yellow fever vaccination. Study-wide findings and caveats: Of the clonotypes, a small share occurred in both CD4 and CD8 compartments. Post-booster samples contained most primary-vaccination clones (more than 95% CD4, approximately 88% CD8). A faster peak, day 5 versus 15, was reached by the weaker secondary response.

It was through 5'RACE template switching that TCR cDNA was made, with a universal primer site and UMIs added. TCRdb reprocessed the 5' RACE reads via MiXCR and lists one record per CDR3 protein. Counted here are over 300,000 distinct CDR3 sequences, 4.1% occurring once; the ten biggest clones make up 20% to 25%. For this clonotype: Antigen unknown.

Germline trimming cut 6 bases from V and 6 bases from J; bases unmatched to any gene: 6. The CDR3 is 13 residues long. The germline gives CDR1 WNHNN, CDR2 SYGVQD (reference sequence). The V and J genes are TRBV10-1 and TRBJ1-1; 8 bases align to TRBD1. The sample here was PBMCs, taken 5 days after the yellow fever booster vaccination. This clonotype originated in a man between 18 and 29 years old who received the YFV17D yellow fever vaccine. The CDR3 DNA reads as TGCGCCAGCAGCCGACAGGGGCCCGCTGAAGCTTTCTTT. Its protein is CASSRQGPAEAFF.